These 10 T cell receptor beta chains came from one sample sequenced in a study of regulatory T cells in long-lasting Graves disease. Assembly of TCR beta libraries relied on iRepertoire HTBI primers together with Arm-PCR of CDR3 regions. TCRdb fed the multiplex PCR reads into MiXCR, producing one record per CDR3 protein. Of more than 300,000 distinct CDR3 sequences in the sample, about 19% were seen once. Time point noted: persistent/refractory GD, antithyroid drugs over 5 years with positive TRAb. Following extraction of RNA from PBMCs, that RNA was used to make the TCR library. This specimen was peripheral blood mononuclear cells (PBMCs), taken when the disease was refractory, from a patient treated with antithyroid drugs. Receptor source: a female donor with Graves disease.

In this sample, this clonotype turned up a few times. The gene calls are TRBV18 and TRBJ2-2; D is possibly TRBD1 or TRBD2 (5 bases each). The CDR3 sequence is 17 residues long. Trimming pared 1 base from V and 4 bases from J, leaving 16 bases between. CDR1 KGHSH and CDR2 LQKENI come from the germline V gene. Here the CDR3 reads CASSPQVTGLSTGELFF. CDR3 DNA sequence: TGTGCCAGCTCACCACAAGTCACAGGACTGAGCACCGGGGAGCTGTTTTTT.

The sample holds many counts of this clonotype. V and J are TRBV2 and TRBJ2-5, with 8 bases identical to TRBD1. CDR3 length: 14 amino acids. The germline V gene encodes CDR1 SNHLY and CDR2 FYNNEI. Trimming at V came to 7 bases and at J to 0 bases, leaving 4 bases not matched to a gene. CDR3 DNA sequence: TGTGCCAGCAAAAGACAGGGGCACCAAGAGACCCAGTACTTC. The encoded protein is CASKRQGHQETQYF.

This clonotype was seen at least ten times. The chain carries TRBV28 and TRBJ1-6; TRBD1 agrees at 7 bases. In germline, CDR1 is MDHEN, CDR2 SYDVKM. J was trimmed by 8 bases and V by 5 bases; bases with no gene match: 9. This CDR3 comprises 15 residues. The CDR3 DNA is TGTGCCAGCAGTCCCCGCGACAGGGATGATTCACCCCTCCACTTT. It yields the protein CASSPRDRDDSPLHF. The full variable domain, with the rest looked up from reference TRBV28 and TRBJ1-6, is DVKVTQSSRYLVKRTGEKVFLECVQDMDHENMFWYRQDPGLGLRLIYFSYDVKMKEKGDIPEGYSVSREKKERFSLILESASTNQTSMYLCASSPRDRDDSPLHFGNGTRLTVT.

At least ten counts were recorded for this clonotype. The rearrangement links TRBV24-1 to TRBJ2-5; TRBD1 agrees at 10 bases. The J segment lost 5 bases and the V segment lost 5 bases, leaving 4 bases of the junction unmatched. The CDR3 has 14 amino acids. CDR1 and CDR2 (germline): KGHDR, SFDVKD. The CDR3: CATSGQGAGETQYF. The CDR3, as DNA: TGTGCCACCAGTGGACAGGGGGCTGGGGAGACCCAGTACTTC.

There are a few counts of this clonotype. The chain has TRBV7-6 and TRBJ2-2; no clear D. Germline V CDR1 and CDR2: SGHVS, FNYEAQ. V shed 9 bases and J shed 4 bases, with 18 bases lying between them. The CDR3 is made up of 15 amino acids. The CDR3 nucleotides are TGTGCCAGTACCCCACAGCAGGTCCCCACCGGGGAGCTGTTTTTT. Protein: CASTPQQVPTGELFF.

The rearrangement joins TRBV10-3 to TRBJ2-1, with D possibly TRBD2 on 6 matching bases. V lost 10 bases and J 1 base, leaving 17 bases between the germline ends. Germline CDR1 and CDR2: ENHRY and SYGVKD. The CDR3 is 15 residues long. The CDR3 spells CATGGGAGSYNEQFF. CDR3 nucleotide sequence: TGTGCCACCGGAGGAGGGGCGGGTTCCTACAATGAGCAGTTCTTC.

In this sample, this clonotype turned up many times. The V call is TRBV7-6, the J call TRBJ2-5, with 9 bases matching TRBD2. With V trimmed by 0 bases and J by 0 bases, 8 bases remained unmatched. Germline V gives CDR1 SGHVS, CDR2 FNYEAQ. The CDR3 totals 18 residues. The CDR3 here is CASSLARSSGTYQETQYF. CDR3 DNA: TGTGCCAGCAGCTTAGCGCGGTCTAGCGGGACGTACCAAGAGACCCAGTACTTC.

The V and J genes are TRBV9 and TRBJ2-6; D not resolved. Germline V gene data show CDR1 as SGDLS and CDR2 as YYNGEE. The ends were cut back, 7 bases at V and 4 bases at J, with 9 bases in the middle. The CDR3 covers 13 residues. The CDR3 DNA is TGTGCCAGCGGGCGTCCGGGGGCCAACGTCCTGACTTTC. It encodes CASGRPGANVLTF.

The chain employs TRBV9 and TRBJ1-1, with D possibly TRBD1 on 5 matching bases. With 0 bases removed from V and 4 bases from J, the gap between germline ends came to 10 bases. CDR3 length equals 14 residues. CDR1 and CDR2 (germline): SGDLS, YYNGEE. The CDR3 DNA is TGTGCCAGCAGCGTAGCTTGGGGGGGCACTGAAGCTTTCTTT. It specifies CASSVAWGGTEAFF.

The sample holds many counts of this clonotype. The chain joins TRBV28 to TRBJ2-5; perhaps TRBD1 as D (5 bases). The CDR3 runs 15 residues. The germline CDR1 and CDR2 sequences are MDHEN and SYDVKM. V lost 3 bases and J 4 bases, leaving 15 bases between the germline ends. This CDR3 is CASSFIGAERETQYF. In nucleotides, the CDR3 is TGTGCCAGCAGTTTTATAGGGGCGGAGAGAGAGACCCAGTACTTC. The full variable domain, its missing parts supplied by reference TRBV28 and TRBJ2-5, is DVKVTQSSRYLVKRTGEKVFLECVQDMDHENMFWYRQDPGLGLRLIYFSYDVKMKEKGDIPEGYSVSREKKERFSLILESASTNQTSMYLCASSFIGAERETQYFGPGTRLLVL.